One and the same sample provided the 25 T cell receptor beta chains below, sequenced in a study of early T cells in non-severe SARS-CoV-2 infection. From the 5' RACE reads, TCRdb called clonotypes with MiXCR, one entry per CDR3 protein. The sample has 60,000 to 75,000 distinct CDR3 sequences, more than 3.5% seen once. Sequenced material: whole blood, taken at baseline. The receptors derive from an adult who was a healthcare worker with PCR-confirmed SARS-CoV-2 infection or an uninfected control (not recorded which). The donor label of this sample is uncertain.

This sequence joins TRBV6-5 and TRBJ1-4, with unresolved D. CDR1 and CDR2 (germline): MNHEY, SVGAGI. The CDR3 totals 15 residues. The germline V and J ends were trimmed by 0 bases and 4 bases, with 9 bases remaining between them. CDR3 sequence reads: CASSYSFGFNEKLFF. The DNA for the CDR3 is TGTGCCAGCAGTTACTCGTTCGGGTTTAATGAAAAACTGTTTTTT.

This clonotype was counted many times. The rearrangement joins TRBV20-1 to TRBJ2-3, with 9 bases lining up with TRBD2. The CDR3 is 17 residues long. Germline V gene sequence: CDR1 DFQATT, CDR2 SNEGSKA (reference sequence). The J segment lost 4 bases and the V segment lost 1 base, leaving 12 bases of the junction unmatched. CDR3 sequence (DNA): TGCAGTGCTAGAGGCCCCCTCCAGCGGGGGGCGGCAGATACGCAGTATTTT. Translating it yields CSARGPLQRGAADTQYF.

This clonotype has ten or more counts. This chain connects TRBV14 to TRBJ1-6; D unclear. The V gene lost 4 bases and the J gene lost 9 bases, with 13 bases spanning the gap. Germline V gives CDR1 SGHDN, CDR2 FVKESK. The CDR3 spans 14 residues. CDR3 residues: CASSPVRGGSPLHF. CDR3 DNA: TGTGCCAGCAGCCCCGTACGGGGTGGTTCACCCCTCCACTTT.

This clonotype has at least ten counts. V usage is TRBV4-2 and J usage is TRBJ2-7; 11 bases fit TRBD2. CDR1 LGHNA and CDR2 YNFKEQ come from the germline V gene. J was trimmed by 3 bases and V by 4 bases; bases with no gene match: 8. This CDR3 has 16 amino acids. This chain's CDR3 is CASSLTLAGGIYEQYF. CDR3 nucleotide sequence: TGTGCCAGCAGCCTCACCTTAGCGGGGGGGATCTACGAGCAGTACTTC.

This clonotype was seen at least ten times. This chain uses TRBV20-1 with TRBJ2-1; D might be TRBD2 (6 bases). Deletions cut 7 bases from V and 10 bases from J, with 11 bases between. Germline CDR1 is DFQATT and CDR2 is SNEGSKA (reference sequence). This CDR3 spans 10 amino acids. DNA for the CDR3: TGCAGTGGGGGGGTCGGAGAGCAGTTCTTC. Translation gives CSGGVGEQFF.

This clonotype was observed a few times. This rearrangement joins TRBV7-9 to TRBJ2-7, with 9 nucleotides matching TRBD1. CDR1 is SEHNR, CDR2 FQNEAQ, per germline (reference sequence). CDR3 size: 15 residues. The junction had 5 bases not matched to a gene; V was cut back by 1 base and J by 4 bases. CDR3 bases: TGTGCCAGCAGCTTAGTTGGGACAGGGTGGTACGAGCAGTACTTC. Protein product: CASSLVGTGWYEQYF.

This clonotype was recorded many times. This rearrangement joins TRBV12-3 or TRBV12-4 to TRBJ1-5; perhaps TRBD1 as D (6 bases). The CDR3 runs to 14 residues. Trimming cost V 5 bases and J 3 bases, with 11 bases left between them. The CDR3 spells CASSTGFDNQPQHF. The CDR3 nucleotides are TGTGCCAGCAGTACAGGGTTTGACAATCAGCCCCAGCATTTT.

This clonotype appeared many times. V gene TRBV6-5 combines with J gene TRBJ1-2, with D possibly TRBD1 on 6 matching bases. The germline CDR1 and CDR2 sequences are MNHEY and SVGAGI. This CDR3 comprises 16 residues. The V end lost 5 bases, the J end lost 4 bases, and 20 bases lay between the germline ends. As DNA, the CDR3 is TGTGCCAGCAGTCCGAAGAGGGGGGCCACCCCCTATGGCTACACCTTC. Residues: CASSPKRGATPYGYTF.

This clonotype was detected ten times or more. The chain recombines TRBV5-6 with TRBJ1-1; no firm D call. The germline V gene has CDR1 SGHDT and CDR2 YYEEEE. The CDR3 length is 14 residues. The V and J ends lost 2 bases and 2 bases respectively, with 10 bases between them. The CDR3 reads CASSFSTGNTEAFF. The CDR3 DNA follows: TGTGCCAGCAGCTTTAGTACCGGAAACACTGAAGCTTTCTTT.

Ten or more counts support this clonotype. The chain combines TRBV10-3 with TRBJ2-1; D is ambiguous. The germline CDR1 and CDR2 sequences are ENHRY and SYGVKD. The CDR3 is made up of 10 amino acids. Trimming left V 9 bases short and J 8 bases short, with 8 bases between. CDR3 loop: CAIDSDEQFF. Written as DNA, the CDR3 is TGTGCCATAGACTCCGATGAGCAGTTCTTC.

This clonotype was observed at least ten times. CDR3 coding DNA: TGCAGCGTTGTTAAGGACAGGGGGGGCTATGGCTACACCTTC. As protein: CSVVKDRGGYGYTF. This chain links TRBV29-1 with TRBJ1-2, with 10 nucleotides matching TRBD1. CDR1 SQVTM and CDR2 ANQGSEA come from the germline V gene. The CDR3 spans 14 residues. V was clipped by 4 bases and J by 4 bases; unmatched bases: 6.

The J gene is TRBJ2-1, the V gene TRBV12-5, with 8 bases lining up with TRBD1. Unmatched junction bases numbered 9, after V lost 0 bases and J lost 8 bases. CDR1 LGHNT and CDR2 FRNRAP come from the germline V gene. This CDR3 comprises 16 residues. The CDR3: CASGLVSGRTGHEQFF. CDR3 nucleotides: TGTGCTAGTGGTTTGGTATCAGGTAGGACAGGGCATGAGCAGTTCTTC. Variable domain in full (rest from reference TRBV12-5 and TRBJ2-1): DARVTQTPRHKVTEMGQEVTMRCQPILGHNTVFWYRQTMMQGLELLAYFRNRAPLDDSGMPKDRFSAEMPDATLATLKIQPSEPRDSAVYFCASGLVSGRTGHEQFFGPGTRLTVL.

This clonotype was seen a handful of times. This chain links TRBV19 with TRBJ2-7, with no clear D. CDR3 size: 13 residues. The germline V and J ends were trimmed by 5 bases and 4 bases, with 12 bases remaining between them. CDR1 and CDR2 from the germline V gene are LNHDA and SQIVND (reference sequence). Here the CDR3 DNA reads TGTGCCAGTAGTCCGGCAGCTTCTTACGAGCAGTACTTC. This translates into CASSPAASYEQYF.

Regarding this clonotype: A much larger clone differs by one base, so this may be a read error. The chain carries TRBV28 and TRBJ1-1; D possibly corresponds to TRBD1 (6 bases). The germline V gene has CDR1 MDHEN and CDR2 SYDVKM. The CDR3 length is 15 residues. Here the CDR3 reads CASSLWGAQNAEAFF. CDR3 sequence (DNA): TGTGCCAGCAGTTTATGGGGGGCACAGAACGCTGAAGCTTTCTTT.

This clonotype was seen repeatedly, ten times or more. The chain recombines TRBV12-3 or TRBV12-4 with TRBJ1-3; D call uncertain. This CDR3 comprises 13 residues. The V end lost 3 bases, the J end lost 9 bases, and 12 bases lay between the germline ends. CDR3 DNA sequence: TGTGCCAGCAGTTTTCGAACCCCGGGCACCATATATTTT. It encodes CASSFRTPGTIYF.

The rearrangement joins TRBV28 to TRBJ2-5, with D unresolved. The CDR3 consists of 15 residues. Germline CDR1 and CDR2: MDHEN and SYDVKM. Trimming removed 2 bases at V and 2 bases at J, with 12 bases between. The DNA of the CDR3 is TGTGCCAGCAGTTTAATAAGAGGCTCTCAAGAGACCCAGTACTTC. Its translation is CASSLIRGSQETQYF. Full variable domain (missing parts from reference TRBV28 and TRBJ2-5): DVKVTQSSRYLVKRTGEKVFLECVQDMDHENMFWYRQDPGLGLRLIYFSYDVKMKEKGDIPEGYSVSREKKERFSLILESASTNQTSMYLCASSLIRGSQETQYFGPGTRLLVL.

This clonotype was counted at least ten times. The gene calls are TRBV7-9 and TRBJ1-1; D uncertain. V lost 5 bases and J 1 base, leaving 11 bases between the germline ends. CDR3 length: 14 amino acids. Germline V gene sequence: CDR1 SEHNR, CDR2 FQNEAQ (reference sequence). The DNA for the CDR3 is TGTGCCAGCAGCGAGAGGGCTCCGAACACTGAAGCTTTCTTT. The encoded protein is CASSERAPNTEAFF.

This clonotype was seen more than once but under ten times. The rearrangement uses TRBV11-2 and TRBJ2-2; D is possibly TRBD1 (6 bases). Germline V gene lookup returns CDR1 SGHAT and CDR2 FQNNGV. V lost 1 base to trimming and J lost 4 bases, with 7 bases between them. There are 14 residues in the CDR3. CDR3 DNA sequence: TGTGCCAGCAGCTTAGTGACAGGCACCGGGGAGCTGTTTTTT. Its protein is CASSLVTGTGELFF.

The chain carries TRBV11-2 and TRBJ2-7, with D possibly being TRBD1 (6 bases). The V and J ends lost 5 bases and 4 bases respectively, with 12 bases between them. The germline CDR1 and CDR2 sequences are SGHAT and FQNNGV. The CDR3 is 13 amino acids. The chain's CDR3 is CASSTTGMYEQYF. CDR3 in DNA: TGTGCCAGCAGCACTACAGGGATGTACGAGCAGTACTTC.

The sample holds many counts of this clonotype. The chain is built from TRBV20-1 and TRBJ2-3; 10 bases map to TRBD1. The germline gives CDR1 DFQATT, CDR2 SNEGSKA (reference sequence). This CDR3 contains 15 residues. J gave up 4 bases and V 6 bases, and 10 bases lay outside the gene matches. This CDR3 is CSAEPGQGNPDTQYF. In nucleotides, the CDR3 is TGCAGTGCAGAACCGGGACAGGGGAACCCAGATACGCAGTATTTT.

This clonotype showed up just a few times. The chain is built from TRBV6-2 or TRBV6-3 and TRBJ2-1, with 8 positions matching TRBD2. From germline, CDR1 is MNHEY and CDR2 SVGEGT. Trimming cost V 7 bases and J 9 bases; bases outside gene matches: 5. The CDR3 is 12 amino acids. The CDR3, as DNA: TGTGCCAGCAATGGGCTAGCGGGTGAGCAGTTCTTC. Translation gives CASNGLAGEQFF.

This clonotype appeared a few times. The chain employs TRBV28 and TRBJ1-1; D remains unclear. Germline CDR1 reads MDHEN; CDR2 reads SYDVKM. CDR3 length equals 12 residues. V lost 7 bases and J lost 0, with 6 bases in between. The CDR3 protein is CASKALNTEAFF. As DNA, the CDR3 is TGTGCCAGCAAAGCCCTGAACACTGAAGCTTTCTTT.

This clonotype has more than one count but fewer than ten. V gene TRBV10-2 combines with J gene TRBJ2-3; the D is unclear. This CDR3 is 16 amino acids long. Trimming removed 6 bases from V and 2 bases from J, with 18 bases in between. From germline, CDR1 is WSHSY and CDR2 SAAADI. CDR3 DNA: TGCGCCAGCAGGGAGAGTGGAGTTACCTCCACAGATACGCAGTATTTT. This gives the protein CASRESGVTSTDTQYF.

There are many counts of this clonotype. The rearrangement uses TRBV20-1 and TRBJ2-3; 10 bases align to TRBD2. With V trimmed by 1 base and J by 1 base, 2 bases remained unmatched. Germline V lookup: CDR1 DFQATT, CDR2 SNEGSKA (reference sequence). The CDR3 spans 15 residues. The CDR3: CSARGLAGGTDTQYF. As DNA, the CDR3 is TGCAGTGCTAGAGGTCTAGCGGGGGGCACAGATACGCAGTATTTT.

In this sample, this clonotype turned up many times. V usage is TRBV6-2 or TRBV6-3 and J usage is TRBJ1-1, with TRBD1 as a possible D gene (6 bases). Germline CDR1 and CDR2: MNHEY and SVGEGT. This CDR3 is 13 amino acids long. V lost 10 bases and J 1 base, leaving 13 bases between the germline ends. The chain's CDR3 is CATSAGENTEAFF. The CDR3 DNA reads TGTGCCACCTCGGCAGGGGAGAACACTGAAGCTTTCTTT.